This T cell receptor (beta chain) was recovered during a study of identical twins. Broader study findings: Whereas memory repertoires showed no such difference, abundant cord blood beta clonotypes carried fewer insertions. The study found excess low generation probability among twin-shared out-of-frame alpha sequences. Within monozygotic twins, out-of-frame TCR alpha sharing was underestimated by the models.

In its sample, this clonotype was seen many times. Its antigen is as yet unknown. The length of the CDR3 is 20 residues. Trimming cost V 1 base and J 1 base; bases outside gene matches: 11. The germline CDR1 and CDR2 sequences are SGHVS and FQNEAQ. Addition of a universal primer site occurred through template switching, and cDNA carried unique molecular identifiers. From the 5' RACE reads, TCRdb called clonotypes with MiXCR, one entry per CDR3 protein. Seen here are about 700,000 distinct CDR3 sequences, approximately 6.1% observed once, and the top ten hold roughly 1.6%. This clonotype was obtained from a man between 18 and 35 years old in good health. This chain uses TRBV7-8 with TRBJ2-1; TRBD2 agrees at 12 bases. The sequenced material came from naive T cells sorted from blood. The CDR3 spells CASSLVSSGRAGGSYNEQFF. CDR3 coding DNA: TGTGCCAGCAGCTTAGTTTCTAGCGGGAGGGCCGGAGGGTCCTACAATGAGCAGTTCTTC.